This entry is about one T cell receptor beta chain. Its antigen is undetermined. The data originate from a study of T cell repertoires in cytomegalovirus infection. Study as a whole: CMV epitopes used comprised recently identified HLA-C-restricted ones and well-studied HLA-B-restricted ones. An indication of both CMV infection and matching HLA type came from public TCR beta signatures.

The CDR3 contains 16 residues. Germline loops: CDR1 SGHRS, CDR2 YFSETQ. J was trimmed by 0 bases and V by 4 bases; bases with no gene match: 5. TCRdb reprocessed the reads with MiXCR, giving one entry per CDR3 protein. The data show about 130,000 distinct CDR3 sequences, roughly a third seen once. Findings and limits, study-wide: Identification of carriers of CMV plus the relevant HLA was performed using cumulative public TCR beta family frequency. HLA-C-restricted CMV-specific TCR beta clonotypes prevailed in the ex vivo response.

This sequence was found in a human donor in good health (CMV status not recorded). Some clones in this sample may be carry-over from other donors' samples. The chain couples TRBV5-1 to TRBJ1-5; 9 bases are a match to TRBD1. The sample here was CD8+ T cells from cultured PBMCs, taken from culture after CMV antigen stimulation. CDR3 DNA: TGCGCCAGCAGCCTGGGGACAGGGTATAGCAATCAGCCCCAGCATTTT. Its protein product is CASSLGTGYSNQPQHF.